Following are 4 T cell receptor beta chains from one sample sequenced in a study of T cell clonality in common variable immunodeficiency. Assay: immunoSEQ multiplex PCR; the TCRdb copy retains only in-frame clones and omits some. In total the sample includes some 34,000 clones, none of them seen once. Study findings and constraints: Fewer deletions and N-nucleotide insertions were reportedly seen in common variable immunodeficiency TCR beta sequences.

For these TCRs, the target antigens are not known. The sample was peripheral blood mononuclear cells. These receptors originate from a human donor with common variable immunodeficiency.

This clone was picked up many times. The sequenced CDR3 bases are TGTGCCAGCAGTTTAGACGGACAGGGAGCAGATACG. Encoded protein: CASSLDGQGADT. The complete CDR3 reads CASSLDGQGADTQYF. The chain combines TRBV12-3 or TRBV12-4 with TRBJ2-3; 8 nucleotides agree with TRBD1. The missing CDR3 end, 3 residues past where the read stops, is filled in from the germline J gene. This CDR3 contains 15 residues. V trimming: 1 base; J trimming: 4 bases; junction bases outside the gene matches: 4.

This clone has a count of ten or more. The read ends 3 residues shy of where the CDR3 ends; the end is completed using the germline J gene. The V gene is TRBV20-1, the J gene TRBJ2-3, with a weak D call TRBD2 (6 bases). This CDR3 is built from 15 residues. The V end lost 0 bases, the J end lost 1 base, and 11 bases lay between the germline ends. Germline V CDR1 and CDR2: DFQATT, SNEGSKA (reference sequence). CDR3 sequence: CSARDMASGTDTQYF. The DNA read from the CDR3 is TGCAGTGCTAGAGATATGGCTAGCGGCACAGATACG.

This clone was seen ten or more times. The CDR3 end is not reached by the read, which stops 3 residues before it; the germline J gene fills it in. V and J are TRBV5-1 and TRBJ2-5; TRBD2 matches at 8 bases. V dropped 4 bases and J dropped 4; count of bases not matched to a gene: 9. Germline values: CDR1 SGHRS, CDR2 YFSETQ. CDR3 length: 15 amino acids. CDR3 in amino acids: CASSRGASGRETQYF. Partial CDR3 DNA: TGCGCCAGCAGCCGCGGGGCTAGCGGGCGAGAGACC.

To note about this clone: The read terminates 3 residues ahead of where the CDR3 ends, so the germline J gene completes it. The chain employs TRBV19 and TRBJ2-5; 16 positions match TRBD2. The CDR3 is 19 residues long. The ends lost 8 bases at V and 6 bases at J; junction bases unmatched: 18. In germline, CDR1 is LNHDA, CDR2 SQIVND (reference sequence). Partial CDR3 DNA: TGTGCCAGTTCCAAATGGGGAGGGACTAGCGGGAGGGCCATGAAGACC. Its protein is CASSKWGGTSGRAMKT. The whole CDR3 sequence reads CASSKWGGTSGRAMKTQYF.